This paragraph covers one T cell receptor beta chain sequence. RNA transcripts provided the source from which TCR beta CDR3 regions were amplified. The TCR CDR3 was amplified in a first-round RT-PCR using the HTBI primer set. TCRdb analysed the multiplex PCR reads with MiXCR anew, one entry per CDR3 protein. This sample has about 410,000 distinct CDR3 sequences, with approximately 15% found just once. The V end was cut by 5 bases, the J end by 1 base, with 5 bases between. Per the germline V gene, CDR1 is LNHDA and CDR2 is SQIVND (reference sequence). The CDR3 length is 12 residues. This specimen belongs to a study of T cells in Graves' hyperthyroidism and ophthalmopathy.

The V and J genes are TRBV19 and TRBJ2-5; D is uncertain. The receptor's source is a man aged 18 to 29 with Graves' ophthalmopathy. Specimen: blood. The CDR3 loop is CASSGSQETQYF. As DNA, the CDR3 is TGTGCCAGTAGTGGCAGCCAAGAGACCCAGTACTTC.